This T cell receptor (beta chain) was profiled in a study of regulatory T cells in long-lasting Graves disease. Study-wide findings and caveats: Persistent patients had more shared public clonotypes (around 3,000) than new patients (about 970).

iRepertoire HTBI primers and Arm-PCR of CDR3 regions built TCR beta libraries. MiXCR, run by TCRdb on the multiplex PCR reads, gives a single entry per CDR3 protein. The data contain hundreds of thousands of distinct CDR3 sequences, about 16% of them singletons. V was clipped by 4 bases and J by 8 bases, with 17 bases between them. The CDR3 runs 14 residues. Germline V gives CDR1 MNHEY, CDR2 SMNVEV (reference sequence). Specified time point: newly diagnosed GD, antithyroid drugs for less than 3 months. PBMC-extracted RNA yielded the TCR library. This clonotype was recorded at least ten times. What it binds is unknown. These records were also assigned to another study, of T cells in Graves' hyperthyroidism and ophthalmopathy. That source reports: The study used the HTBI primer set for a first-round RT-PCR of the TCR CDR3.

The V gene is TRBV27, the J gene TRBJ1-2; D not certain. The origin of this receptor is a woman in her forties or fifties with Graves disease. The material sequenced was peripheral blood mononuclear cells (PBMCs), taken at new diagnosis, from a patient treated with antithyroid drugs. CDR3 residues: CASSSPGRVGGYTF. CDR3 DNA: TGTGCCAGCAGTTCCCCGGGTAGGGTTGGCGGCTACACCTTC.